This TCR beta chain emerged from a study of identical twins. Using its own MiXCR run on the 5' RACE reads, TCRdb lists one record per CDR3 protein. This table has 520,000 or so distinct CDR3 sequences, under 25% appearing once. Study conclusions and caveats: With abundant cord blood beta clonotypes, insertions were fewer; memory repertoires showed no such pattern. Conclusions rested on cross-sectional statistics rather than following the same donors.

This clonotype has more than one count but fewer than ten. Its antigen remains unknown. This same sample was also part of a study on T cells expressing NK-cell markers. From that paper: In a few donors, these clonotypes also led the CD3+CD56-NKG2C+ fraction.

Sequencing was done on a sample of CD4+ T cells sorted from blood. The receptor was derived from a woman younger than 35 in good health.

For the CDR3, the DNA is TGTGCCACCAGCAGAGGGACAGGGCCCTACGAGCAGTACTTC. It codes for CATSRGTGPYEQYF. The gene calls are TRBV15 and TRBJ2-7; 8 bases are a match to TRBD1. Germline-derived CDR1 and CDR2 are LNHNV and YYDKDF (reference sequence). This CDR3 region has 14 residues. V was pared by 1 base and J by 2 bases, with 1 base of the junction left unmatched.